The 22 T cell receptor beta chains reported below all come from one sample, sequenced in a study of T cells in Graves' hyperthyroidism and ophthalmopathy. Amplified regions were TCR beta CDR3 sequences from RNA transcripts. A first-round RT-PCR of the TCR CDR3 used the HTBI primer set. From the multiplex PCR reads, TCRdb called clonotypes with MiXCR, one entry per CDR3 protein. The sample includes some 550,000 distinct CDR3 sequences, 20% to 25% seen only once; the top ten take more than 25%. The sequencing sample was made of blood. Source of these receptors: a man aged 18 to 29 with Graves' hyperthyroidism.

Note on this clonotype: A much more abundant neighbour one base away suggests this may be a read error. The CDR3 nucleotides are TGTGCCAGCAGTGCAGCCTTCAGGGAGACCCAGTACTTC. This gives the protein CASSAAFRETQYF. V usage is TRBV2 and J usage is TRBJ2-5; D unresolved. The V end was cut by 4 bases, the J end by 5 bases, with 11 bases between. This CDR3 is built from 13 residues. Germline lookup yields CDR1 SNHLY and CDR2 FYNNEI. The variable domain in full, completed from reference TRBV2 and TRBJ2-5, reads EPEVTQTPSHQVTQMGQEVILRCVPISNHLYFYWYRQILGQKVEFLVSFYNNEISEKSEIFDDQFSVERPDGSNFTLKIRSTKLEDSAMYFCASSAAFRETQYFGPGTRLLVL.

This clonotype was seen ten or more times. This CDR3 is CASTNRGWDSPLHF. As DNA, the CDR3 is TGTGCCAGCACCAACAGGGGGTGGGATTCACCCCTCCACTTT. The chain couples TRBV25-1 to TRBJ1-6; 8 bases are a match to TRBD1. Looked up from germline, CDR1 is MGHDK and CDR2 is SYGVNS. The CDR3 runs 14 residues. V was pared by 7 bases and J by 8 bases, with 7 bases of the junction left unmatched.

V gene TRBV6-1 combines with J gene TRBJ2-7, with 7 bases aligning to TRBD1. The germline V gene encodes CDR1 MNHNS and CDR2 SASEGT. This CDR3 comprises 14 residues. V dropped 8 bases and J dropped 5; count of bases not matched to a gene: 12. CDR3 in DNA: TGTGCCAGCTCACCACCGGGACAGAGGAACGAGCAGTACTTC. It yields the protein CASSPPGQRNEQYF.

This clonotype occurred many times. The genes are TRBV6-1 and TRBJ2-2; 7 bases agree with TRBD1. CDR3 length: 16 residues. V dropped 7 bases and J dropped 1; count of bases not matched to a gene: 9. Germline V lookup: CDR1 MNHNS, CDR2 SASEGT. The CDR3 DNA reads as TGTGCCAGCAAGCTCGGGTCAGGGGGGAACACCGGGGAGCTGTTTTTT. Translated, it gives CASKLGSGGNTGELFF.

This clonotype was recorded many times. The chain links TRBV5-1 to TRBJ1-2; D gene uncertain. CDR1 is SGHRS and CDR2 is YFSETQ in the germline V gene. The CDR3 consists of 17 residues. V was trimmed by 0 bases and J by 2 bases, leaving 17 bases between them. This chain's CDR3 is CASSLETVTTLNYGYTF. The CDR3 DNA reads TGCGCCAGCAGCTTGGAAACAGTTACTACATTAAACTATGGCTACACCTTC.

This clonotype has at least ten counts. CDR3 residues: CASSQDTLYGYTF. The CDR3 nucleotides read TGCGCCAGCAGCCAAGATACGCTCTATGGCTACACCTTC. The chain recombines TRBV4-1 with TRBJ1-2; D not resolved. V lost 0 bases, J lost 4 bases, and 6 bases lay in between. Germline values: CDR1 MGHRA, CDR2 YSYEKL. This CDR3 is built from 13 residues.

This clonotype occurred a few times. The rearrangement uses TRBV28 and TRBJ1-6; D ambiguous. CDR1 and CDR2 from the germline V gene are MDHEN and SYDVKM. CDR3 length equals 15 residues. The V gene lost 2 bases and the J gene lost 12 bases, with 17 bases spanning the gap. CDR3 nucleotide sequence: TGTGCCAGCAGTTTACCCCAGGACGGGAAAAGACCCCTCCACTTT. Translating it yields CASSLPQDGKRPLHF.

Turning to this clonotype: A read error may be the cause here, since a much bigger clone is one base away. The chain has TRBV6-2 or TRBV6-3 and TRBJ2-7, with D unresolved. The V end was cut by 0 bases, the J end by 2 bases, with 5 bases between. The CDR3 is 13 amino acids. Germline lookup yields CDR1 MNHEY and CDR2 SVGEGT. The CDR3 DNA sequence: TGTGCCAGCAGTTACTCCATGCCCTACGAGCAGTACTTC. As protein: CASSYSMPYEQYF.

The chain is built from TRBV6-1 and TRBJ2-7; 12 bases align to TRBD1. Germline V gives CDR1 MNHNS, CDR2 SASEGT. V lost 6 bases and J lost 12; bases outside the gene matches: 9. The CDR3 consists of 13 residues. The CDR3 region has the DNA TGTGCCAGCAGATCCGGGACAGGGGGCAATGGGTACTTC. This encodes CASRSGTGGNGYF.

About this clonotype itself: This likely comes from a read error, as the CDR3 has no conserved phenylalanine or tryptophan at its end. V gene TRBV11-2 combines with J gene TRBJ2-5; D gene unclear. CDR1 SGHAT and CDR2 FQNNGV come from the germline V gene. There are 12 residues in the CDR3. Deletions cut 5 bases from V and 5 bases from J, with 9 bases between. CDR3 DNA sequence: TGTGCCAGCAGCCGGGTAGGGGAGACCCAGTACTCC. Translating it yields CASSRVGETQYS.

This clonotype was detected ten times or more. The rearrangement links TRBV2 to TRBJ1-1; D may be TRBD1 (5 bases). The V end was cut by 3 bases, the J end by 5 bases, with 10 bases between. There are 13 residues in the CDR3. Germline lookup yields CDR1 SNHLY and CDR2 FYNNEI. The CDR3 nucleotides read TGTGCCAGCAGTGAGTGGGAGGGGACTGAAGCTTTCTTT. Translated: CASSEWEGTEAFF. The variable domain in full, with the rest retrieved from reference TRBV2 and TRBJ1-1, is EPEVTQTPSHQVTQMGQEVILRCVPISNHLYFYWYRQILGQKVEFLVSFYNNEISEKSEIFDDQFSVERPDGSNFTLKIRSTKLEDSAMYFCASSEWEGTEAFFGQGTRLTVV.

This clonotype occurred many times. The chain couples TRBV11-2 to TRBJ2-7, with D tentatively TRBD2 (7 bases). Germline V gene sequence: CDR1 SGHAT, CDR2 FQNNGV. The CDR3 consists of 16 residues. Trimming left V 3 bases short and J 0 bases short, with 15 bases between. For the CDR3, the DNA is TGTGCCAGCAGCTTCGGGGGGCTGGGGAGCTCCTACGAGCAGTACTTC. Translation: CASSFGGLGSSYEQYF.

This sequence joins TRBV9 and TRBJ2-4, with D tentatively TRBD2 (5 bases). The CDR3 is made up of 14 amino acids. V was clipped by 3 bases and J by 0 bases, with 7 bases between them. CDR1 is SGDLS, CDR2 YYNGEE, per germline. The CDR3, as DNA: TGTGCCAGCAGCGCCGGGGTAGCCAAAAACATTCAGTACTTC. Its protein product is CASSAGVAKNIQYF. Looking up the rest from reference TRBV9 and TRBJ2-4 gives the full variable domain: DSGVTQTPKHLITATGQRVTLRCSPRSGDLSVYWYQQSLDQGLQFLIQYYNGEERAKGNILERFSAQQFPDLHSELNLSSLELGDSALYFCASSAGVAKNIQYFGAGTRLSVL.

A few counts support this clonotype. The chain recombines TRBV6-1 with TRBJ2-7, with 7 bases identical to TRBD2. Germline CDR1 is MNHNS and CDR2 is SASEGT. The J segment lost 5 bases and the V segment lost 10 bases, leaving 11 bases of the junction unmatched. The CDR3 runs to 13 residues. The CDR3 here is CATGGSLTHEQYF. As DNA, the CDR3 is TGTGCCACGGGGGGTAGCCTGACCCACGAGCAGTACTTC.

This clonotype turned up a few times. The rearrangement uses TRBV3-1 and TRBJ2-7; D remains ambiguous. The CDR3 has 13 amino acids. V lost 0 bases, J lost 2 bases, and 5 bases lay in between. In germline, CDR1 is LGHDT, CDR2 YNNKEL (reference sequence). The CDR3 DNA reads TGTGCCAGCAGCCAAGAAGGACCCTACGAGCAGTACTTC. This encodes CASSQEGPYEQYF.

This clonotype was found many times. The chain couples TRBV12-3 or TRBV12-4 to TRBJ1-1; 7 nucleotides line up with TRBD1. V dropped 6 bases and J dropped 4; count of bases not matched to a gene: 8. The CDR3 runs to 14 residues. The CDR3 loop is CASRPDRVLTEAFF. DNA for the CDR3: TGTGCCAGCAGACCAGACAGGGTACTCACTGAAGCTTTCTTT.

This clonotype showed up many times. This chain joins TRBV7-6 and TRBJ2-7, with a weak D call TRBD2 (5 bases). CDR3 size: 17 residues. Germline V gene sequence: CDR1 SGHVS, CDR2 FNYEAQ. V was shortened by 1 base and J by 2 bases, with 18 bases between the two germline ends. As DNA, the CDR3 is TGTGCCAGCAGCTTAGGGGCAGGACGGGGAAATACCTACGAGCAGTACTTC. Protein product: CASSLGAGRGNTYEQYF. The full variable domain, rest sourced from reference TRBV7-6 and TRBJ2-7, is GAGVSQSPRYKVTKRGQDVALRCDPISGHVSLYWYRQALGQGPEFLTYFNYEAQQDKSGLPNDRFSAERPEGSISTLTIQRTEQRDSAMYRCASSLGAGRGNTYEQYFGPGTRLTVT.

V gene TRBV28 combines with J gene TRBJ1-2; 7 positions agree with TRBD1. Germline V gene data show CDR1 as MDHEN and CDR2 as SYDVKM. CDR3 length: 15 residues. V lost 2 bases and J lost 3; bases outside the gene matches: 6. CDR3 loop: CASSLGGTAYYGYTF. The CDR3 nucleotides read TGTGCCAGCAGTTTAGGAGGGACAGCATACTATGGCTACACCTTC.

As regards this clonotype: Given a much more abundant clone one base away, this may be a read error. The J gene is TRBJ2-7, the V gene TRBV12-3 or TRBV12-4, with a possible D match to TRBD1 (6 bases). The CDR3 covers 13 residues. Trimming stripped 3 bases from V and 5 bases from J, with 11 bases between. DNA for the CDR3: TGTGCCAGCAGTTTGGGGGCCGGGGACGAGCAGTACTTC. It yields the protein CASSLGAGDEQYF.

V and J are TRBV6-1 and TRBJ1-1, with TRBD1 as a possible D gene (6 bases). The CDR3 contains 14 residues. Germline CDR1 MNHNS, CDR2 SASEGT. V gave up 7 bases and J gave up 0 bases, with 12 bases separating them. CDR3 residues: CASKQGRMNTEAFF. CDR3 nucleotide sequence: TGTGCCAGCAAACAGGGAAGAATGAACACTGAAGCTTTCTTT.

V is TRBV7-2 and J is TRBJ2-5, with 7 bases matching TRBD2. V was pared by 2 bases and J by 5 bases, with 8 bases of the junction left unmatched. The germline V gene has CDR1 SGHTA and CDR2 FQGNSA. The CDR3 contains 15 residues. DNA of the CDR3: TGTGCCAGCAGCTTATGGGGGGGGGATGGGGAGACCCAGTACTTC. Its protein is CASSLWGGDGETQYF.

This chain connects TRBV12-3 or TRBV12-4 to TRBJ2-7; a possible D gene is TRBD1 (5 bases). This CDR3 region has 13 residues. Trimming cost V 7 bases and J 5 bases, with 15 bases left between them. The DNA for the CDR3 is TGTGCCAGCAAGCCAGGGAATAGGCACGAGCAGTACTTC. Its translation is CASKPGNRHEQYF.